The clone carrying this T cell receptor (beta chain) came up many times. The sample belongs to a study of T cells in Graves' hyperthyroidism and ophthalmopathy. Amplification yielded TCR beta CDR3 regions, with RNA transcripts as the source. When the TCR CDR3 underwent first-round RT-PCR, the HTBI primer set was used. A single record per CDR3 protein comes from TCRdb applying MiXCR to the multiplex PCR reads. The sample carries some 250,000 distinct CDR3 sequences, 13% to 15% recorded once. Trimming pared 2 bases from V and 2 bases from J, leaving 10 bases between. The CDR3 loop spans 15 amino acids. From germline, CDR1 is SGHTA and CDR2 FQGTGA.

V and J are TRBV7-3 and TRBJ2-1; no firm D call. The receptor was isolated from a woman between 40 and 55 years old with Graves' hyperthyroidism that later progressed to Graves' ophthalmopathy. The specimen sequenced was blood. The CDR3 region has the DNA TGTGCCAGCAGCTTAGACATGACCCCCTACAATGAGCAGTTCTTC. This translates into CASSLDMTPYNEQFF.